These 19 T cell receptor beta chains were all obtained from the same sample, sequenced in a study of T cells after yellow fever vaccination. In TCRdb, the 5' RACE reads were re-called with MiXCR into one record per CDR3 protein. The sample contains about 240,000 distinct CDR3 sequences, approximately 3.6% of which appear only once. The input for sequencing was PBMCs, taken 15 days after the yellow fever booster vaccination. All receptors come from a man between 18 and 29 years old who received the YFV17D yellow fever vaccine.

This clonotype was seen ten or more times. V is TRBV11-2 and J is TRBJ2-1; weak D call: TRBD1 (6 bases). Germline lookup yields CDR1 SGHAT and CDR2 FQNNGV. This CDR3 spans 14 amino acids. V dropped 6 bases and J dropped 10 bases, with 19 bases sitting between them. The CDR3 coding sequence is TGTGCCAGCAGACCGATCCACCGGGACACCGAGCAGTTCTTC. Residues: CASRPIHRDTEQFF.

This clonotype was found a few times. Here the CDR3 reads CASSAYSGVNEQFF. CDR3 DNA sequence: TGTGCCAGCAGCGCTTATAGCGGGGTCAATGAGCAGTTCTTC. This chain uses TRBV9 with TRBJ2-1; 8 bases match TRBD2. With 3 bases clipped from V and 6 bases from J, the junction kept 5 bases outside the gene matches. This CDR3 comprises 14 residues. Looked up from germline, CDR1 is SGDLS and CDR2 is YYNGEE.

This clonotype appeared many times. The chain joins TRBV12-3 or TRBV12-4 to TRBJ1-6; tentatively, D is TRBD1 (5 bases). V was shortened by 7 bases and J by 4 bases, with 14 bases between the two germline ends. The CDR3 has 15 amino acids. CDR3 coding DNA: TGTGCCAGCAACCCCCGGGGCCAGTATAATTCACCCCTCCACTTT. Protein: CASNPRGQYNSPLHF.

This clonotype was counted many times. The V call is TRBV20-1, the J call TRBJ2-1; 10 bases agree with TRBD2. Trimming at V came to 1 base and at J to 9 bases, leaving 12 bases not matched to a gene. CDR3 length: 16 amino acids. Germline assignment: CDR1 DFQATT and CDR2 SNEGSKA (reference sequence). CDR3 sequence (DNA): TGCAGTGCTAGAGCTCCGCTAGCGGGGGTAGTAGGTGAGCAGTTCTTC. It codes for CSARAPLAGVVGEQFF.

J is TRBJ2-5 and V is TRBV3-1; D is unresolved. V gave up 6 bases and J gave up 6 bases, with 11 bases separating them. CDR1 and CDR2 (germline): LGHDT, YNNKEL (reference sequence). The CDR3 totals 12 residues. The CDR3 sequence: CASRLRKQTQYF. The CDR3 DNA follows: TGTGCCAGCAGGCTCAGAAAACAGACCCAGTACTTC.

The chain employs TRBV6-2 or TRBV6-3 and TRBJ2-2, with 10 bases that match TRBD1. The CDR3 is 16 amino acids. Germline V gene data show CDR1 as MNHEY and CDR2 as SVGEGT. V lost 2 bases to trimming and J lost 7 bases; unmatched junction nucleotides: 7. The CDR3 DNA reads as TGTGCCAGCAGTTACGAGAGACAGGGGGCCGGCGGGGAGCTGTTTTTT. The encoded protein is CASSYERQGAGGELFF.

This clonotype was detected many times. The chain couples TRBV7-2 to TRBJ2-3; TRBD1 agrees at 7 bases. V lost 5 bases and J lost 6; bases outside the gene matches: 11. The CDR3 runs 15 residues. The germline V gene encodes CDR1 SGHTA and CDR2 FQGNSA. The CDR3 sequence: CASSTKSGGSDTQYF. CDR3 nucleotides: TGTGCCAGCAGCACAAAGTCAGGGGGATCGGATACGCAGTATTTT.

This clonotype was picked up many times. The chain recombines TRBV12-3 or TRBV12-4 with TRBJ1-5; D remains unclear. Trimming left V 4 bases short and J 9 bases short, with 16 bases between. CDR3 length: 14 residues. This CDR3 reads CASSYTRRNGPQHF. The CDR3 nucleotides are TGTGCCAGCAGTTACACGAGACGAAATGGGCCCCAGCATTTT.

This clonotype was seen many times. V is TRBV7-3 and J is TRBJ2-3, with D maybe TRBD1 (6 bases). Germline V gives CDR1 SGHTA, CDR2 FQGTGA. V was cut by 5 bases and J by 7 bases, with 13 bases left in between. The CDR3 runs to 13 residues. CDR3 residues: CASSRFTGYTQYF. DNA for the CDR3: TGTGCCAGCAGCCGTTTTACAGGGTATACGCAGTATTTT.

The table lists this clonotype with many counts. CDR3 DNA: TGCGCCAGCAGCCAAGGGCGAGGGAATTCACCCCTCCACTTT. As protein: CASSQGRGNSPLHF. The V call is TRBV4-3, the J call TRBJ1-6; D gene uncertain. This CDR3 is 14 amino acids long. The V and J ends lost 1 base and 7 bases respectively, with 8 bases between them. Per germline, CDR1 LGHNA and CDR2 YSLEER.

Worth noting for this clonotype: This clone may be a read error of a much larger clone one base away. The chain couples TRBV29-1 to TRBJ2-6; D is perhaps TRBD1 (6 bases). Germline-derived CDR1 and CDR2 are SQVTM and ANQGSEA. The CDR3 is made up of 17 amino acids. V lost 5 bases and J 0 bases, leaving 17 bases between the germline ends. The CDR3 DNA sequence: TGCAGCGTTCACAGCCGCAGGGGCAACTCTGGGGCCAACGTCCTGACTTTC. Protein: CSVHSRRGNSGANVLTF.

Many counts were recorded for this clonotype. The rearrangement uses TRBV20-1 and TRBJ1-5; D not certain. The CDR3 contains 11 residues. With 3 bases removed from V and 7 bases from J, the gap between germline ends came to 7 bases. Germline values: CDR1 DFQATT, CDR2 SNEGSKA (reference sequence). The CDR3 here is CSASQGQPQHF. CDR3 in DNA: TGCAGTGCTAGCCAAGGGCAGCCCCAGCATTTT.

This clonotype was picked up a small number of times. This rearrangement joins TRBV9 to TRBJ1-2; 7 bases map to TRBD1. The J segment lost 3 bases and the V segment lost 0 bases, leaving 5 bases of the junction unmatched. The CDR3 extends over 15 amino acids. CDR1 is SGDLS and CDR2 is YYNGEE in the germline V gene. The CDR3 loop is CASSVGIGGHYGYTF. In nucleotides, the CDR3 is TGTGCCAGCAGCGTAGGCATAGGGGGCCACTATGGCTACACCTTC.

This clonotype came up many times. The J gene is TRBJ2-7, the V gene TRBV6-2 or TRBV6-3; D not resolved. CDR1 is MNHEY and CDR2 is SVGEGT in the germline V gene. CDR3 size: 14 residues. The V gene lost 8 bases and the J gene lost 4 bases, with 18 bases spanning the gap. CDR3 nucleotides: TGTGCCAGCCACAAATCCTACGGCGGATACGAGCAGTACGTC. Its protein is CASHKSYGGYEQYV.

A word on this clonotype: A single base separates this from a much larger clone, so it may be a read error. The chain is built from TRBV20-1 and TRBJ2-7; 11 bases are shared with TRBD2. The germline V gene has CDR1 DFQATT and CDR2 SNEGSKA (reference sequence). CDR3 length: 15 amino acids. The ends lost 5 bases at V and 4 bases at J; junction bases unmatched: 10. CDR3 DNA: TGCAGTGCTGGAGCCTCTAGCGGGGGGAATTACGAGCAGTACTTC. This codes for CSAGASSGGNYEQYF.

This clonotype was recorded at least ten times. The rearrangement uses TRBV9 and TRBJ2-2; 9 bases map to TRBD1. CDR1 and CDR2 from the germline V gene are SGDLS and YYNGEE. CDR3 size: 16 residues. The junction had 4 bases not matched to a gene; V was cut back by 3 bases and J by 1 base. Here the CDR3 reads CASSAGGQGNTGELFF. In DNA form, the CDR3 reads TGTGCCAGCAGCGCTGGGGGACAGGGGAACACCGGGGAGCTGTTTTTT.

This clonotype was seen at least ten times. Here the CDR3 DNA reads TGTGCCAGCAGGCCAGGATGGGAATCACCCCTCCACTTT. Its translation: CASRPGWESPLHF. The chain carries TRBV27 and TRBJ1-6; D not resolved. CDR1 and CDR2 from the germline V gene are MNHEY and SMNVEV (reference sequence). Trimming cost V 6 bases and J 10 bases, with 13 bases left between them. CDR3 length: 13 residues.

This clonotype was observed a handful of times. The chain joins TRBV4-3 to TRBJ1-1; possible D gene TRBD1, 5 bases. Trimming took off 1 base at V and 1 base at J, with 13 bases between the two ends. The germline CDR1 and CDR2 sequences are LGHNA and YSLEER. CDR3 length: 16 residues. Here the CDR3 reads CASSQARDSWNTEAFF. Here the CDR3 DNA reads TGCGCCAGCAGCCAAGCCCGTGACAGCTGGAACACTGAAGCTTTCTTT.

This clonotype was counted ten times or more. The chain couples TRBV5-1 to TRBJ1-2; 10 bases fit TRBD1. Germline V lookup: CDR1 SGHRS, CDR2 YFSETQ. The J segment lost 1 base and the V segment lost 4 bases, leaving 4 bases of the junction unmatched. This CDR3 has 15 amino acids. The CDR3 is CASSRDRGGNYGYTF. The DNA of the CDR3 is TGCGCCAGCAGCCGGGACAGGGGAGGTAACTATGGCTACACCTTC.